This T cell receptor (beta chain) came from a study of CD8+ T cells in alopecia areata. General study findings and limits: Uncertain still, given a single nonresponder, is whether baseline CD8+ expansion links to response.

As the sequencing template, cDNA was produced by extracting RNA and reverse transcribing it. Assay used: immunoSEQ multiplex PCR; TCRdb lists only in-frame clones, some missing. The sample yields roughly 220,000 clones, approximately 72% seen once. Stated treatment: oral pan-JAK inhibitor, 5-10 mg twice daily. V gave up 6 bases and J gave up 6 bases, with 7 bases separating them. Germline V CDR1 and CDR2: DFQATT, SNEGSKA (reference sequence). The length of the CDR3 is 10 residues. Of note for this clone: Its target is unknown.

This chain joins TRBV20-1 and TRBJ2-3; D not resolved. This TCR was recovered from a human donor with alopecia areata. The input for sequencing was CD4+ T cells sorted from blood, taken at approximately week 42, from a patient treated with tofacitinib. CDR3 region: CSALRDTQYF. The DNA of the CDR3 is TGCAGTGCCCTTCGGGATACGCAGTATTTT.